The 11 T cell receptor beta chains reported below all come from one sample, sequenced in a study of CD8 T cells in Susac syndrome. Random hexamers were used to reverse transcribe roughly 0.45 to 1 ug of RNA. TCRdb re-called the immunoSEQ multiplex PCR reads with MiXCR, one entry per CDR3 protein. The sample holds approximately 160,000 distinct CDR3 sequences; roughly 95% are singletons and the top ten take 0.08% to 0.095%. Sample: CD4+ T cells from PBMCs. All receptors come from a human donor with multiple sclerosis.

This sequence joins TRBV4-2 and TRBJ2-5, with TRBD2 identical over 9 bases. Germline V gene sequence: CDR1 LGHNA, CDR2 YNFKEQ. V gave up 3 bases and J gave up 5 bases; unmatched junction bases: 10. The CDR3 is made up of 16 amino acids. The CDR3 bases are TGTGCCAGCAGCCAGAGAGCGGGAGGACCCCAGGAGACCCAGTACTTC. This encodes CASSQRAGGPQETQYF.

The chain links TRBV29-1 to TRBJ2-7; D perhaps matches TRBD1 (6 bases). Between the trimmed V and J ends, which lost 7 bases and 4 bases, there was a span of 14 bases. Germline CDR1 reads SQVTM; CDR2 reads ANQGSEA. CDR3 length: 12 residues. DNA of the CDR3: TGCAGCGCCGAGGGGGTTCAGTACGAGCAGTACTTC. The encoded protein is CSAEGVQYEQYF.

The rearrangement joins TRBV14 to TRBJ1-1, with D unclear. CDR1 and CDR2 (germline): SGHDN, FVKESK. With 5 bases removed from V and 0 bases from J, the gap between germline ends came to 16 bases. The CDR3 has 16 amino acids. CDR3 region: CASSKTVLRMNTEAFF. CDR3 DNA sequence: TGTGCCAGCAGCAAAACAGTTCTTCGAATGAACACTGAAGCTTTCTTT.

This clonotype was counted a single time. This chain uses TRBV3-1 with TRBJ2-2; 9 positions agree with TRBD2. V was pared by 4 bases and J by 5 bases, with 2 bases of the junction left unmatched. The CDR3 length is 14 residues. In germline, CDR1 is LGHDT, CDR2 YNNKEL (reference sequence). As DNA, the CDR3 is TGTGCCAGCAGCCGTAGCGGGAGAACCGGGGAGCTGTTTTTT. Translated, it gives CASSRSGRTGELFF.

The V gene is TRBV5-6, the J gene TRBJ1-2; weak D call: TRBD1 (6 bases). Germline lookup yields CDR1 SGHDT and CDR2 YYEEEE. Trimming cost V 2 bases and J 8 bases, with 13 bases left between them. This CDR3 is built from 13 residues. The CDR3 DNA follows: TGTGCCAGCAGCTTTCGGGGGCCGGGGGGCTACACCTTC. It codes for CASSFRGPGGYTF.

This clonotype was counted once. The chain recombines TRBV11-2 with TRBJ1-2, with unresolved D. The V end was cut by 0 bases, the J end by 3 bases, with 11 bases between. The CDR3 has 15 amino acids. The germline V gene encodes CDR1 SGHAT and CDR2 FQNNGV. The chain's CDR3 is CASSLDASQYYGYTF. Written as DNA, the CDR3 is TGTGCCAGCAGCTTAGATGCGAGCCAATACTATGGCTACACCTTC. Based on the CDR3 plus reference TRBV11-2 and TRBJ1-2, the full variable domain is EAGVAQSPRYKIIEKRQSVAFWCNPISGHATLYWYQQILGQGPKLLIQFQNNGVVDDSQLPKDRFSAERLKGVDSTLKIQPAKLEDSAVYLCASSLDASQYYGYTFGSGTRLTVV.

The J gene is TRBJ2-7, the V gene TRBV29-1; no reliable D call. Trimming shortened V by 5 bases and J by 1 base, and 9 bases separated the two germline ends. The CDR3 extends over 12 amino acids. Germline V gene lookup returns CDR1 SQVTM and CDR2 ANQGSEA. CDR3 nucleotide sequence: TGCAGCGTTCTTACAACTTCCTACGAGCAGTACTTC. This gives the protein CSVLTTSYEQYF.

The chain links TRBV19 to TRBJ2-1; TRBD1 aligns across 8 bases. The CDR3 is made up of 16 amino acids. Per germline, CDR1 LNHDA and CDR2 SQIVND (reference sequence). V lost 6 bases to trimming and J lost 6 bases; unmatched junction nucleotides: 13. For the CDR3, the DNA is TGTGCCAGTAGCCTAGCCCCGGACAGGGTCCCCAATGAGCAGTTCTTC. Protein: CASSLAPDRVPNEQFF.

The chain joins TRBV6-1 to TRBJ2-1; 7 bases are shared with TRBD1. CDR1 is MNHNS, CDR2 SASEGT, per germline. V was pared by 3 bases and J by 4 bases, with 6 bases of the junction left unmatched. The CDR3 runs 15 residues. DNA for the CDR3: TGTGCCAGCAGTGACGGGGCAGGGGGTTACAATGAGCAGTTCTTC. Translating it yields CASSDGAGGYNEQFF.

This sequence joins TRBV12-3 or TRBV12-4 and TRBJ2-1; D is possibly TRBD2 (5 bases). The CDR3 extends over 15 amino acids. The V and J ends lost 6 bases and 7 bases respectively, with 19 bases between them. DNA of the CDR3: TGTGCCAGCAGCCCATCGCGGGCTCGGGTAAATGAGCAGTTCTTC. It translates to CASSPSRARVNEQFF.

The chain is built from TRBV18 and TRBJ2-5, with D unresolved. Germline CDR1 reads KGHSH; CDR2 reads LQKENI. Trimming removed 5 bases from V and 0 bases from J, with 7 bases in between. The CDR3 is 13 residues long. The CDR3 sequence: CASSERNQETQYF. The CDR3 DNA sequence: TGTGCCAGCTCAGAAAGGAACCAAGAGACCCAGTACTTC.